This T cell receptor (beta chain) came from a study of T cells in localized non-small cell lung cancer. The germline V gene has CDR1 MNHNS and CDR2 SASEGT. The CDR3 extends over 14 amino acids. V was clipped by 6 bases and J by 2 bases; unmatched bases: 4. The repertoire was sequenced with immunoSEQ multiplex PCR; TCRdb's copy has only in-frame clones and lacks some. The table has tens of thousands of clones, roughly 89% seen once. Overall study results and limits: Clonality of T cells reached its maximum in uninvolved adjacent lung, surpassing tumor.

Remarks on this clone: What it binds is unknown.

J is TRBJ1-1 and V is TRBV6-1; 9 bases map to TRBD1. Sequenced material: peripheral blood, taken before any cancer treatment. The TCR was taken from a man between 35 and 75 years old with stage I squamous cell lung carcinoma. CDR3 DNA: TGTGCCAGCAGCCGGACAGGGGTTAACACTGAAGCTTTCTTT. Its protein product is CASSRTGVNTEAFF.